Reported below is one TCR beta chain. The antigen is not known. This entry comes from a study of T cells in localized non-small cell lung cancer. Findings and limits, study-wide: A median 57 of the top 100 tumor clones appeared in adjacent lung. Because only a single region of the tumor was sequenced, heterogeneity remains possible. Adjacent uninvolved lung tissue had the highest T cell clonality, exceeding tumor.

The CDR3 is 13 amino acids. V shed 10 bases and J shed 4 bases, with 16 bases lying between them. Germline CDR1 is LNHDA and CDR2 is SQIVND (reference sequence). Profiling relied on immunoSEQ multiplex PCR, and the TCRdb table lists in-frame clones only, not all of them. The table includes approximately 88,000 clones, roughly 90% detected once. This sequence joins TRBV19 and TRBJ1-1; a possible D gene is TRBD1 (6 bases). The TCR sequence derives from a woman aged 35 to 75 with stage II squamous cell lung carcinoma. Source: PBMCs, taken before any cancer treatment. This CDR3 reads CATSQGGGTEAFF. DNA of the CDR3: TGTGCCACCTCACAGGGAGGTGGCACTGAAGCTTTCTTT.